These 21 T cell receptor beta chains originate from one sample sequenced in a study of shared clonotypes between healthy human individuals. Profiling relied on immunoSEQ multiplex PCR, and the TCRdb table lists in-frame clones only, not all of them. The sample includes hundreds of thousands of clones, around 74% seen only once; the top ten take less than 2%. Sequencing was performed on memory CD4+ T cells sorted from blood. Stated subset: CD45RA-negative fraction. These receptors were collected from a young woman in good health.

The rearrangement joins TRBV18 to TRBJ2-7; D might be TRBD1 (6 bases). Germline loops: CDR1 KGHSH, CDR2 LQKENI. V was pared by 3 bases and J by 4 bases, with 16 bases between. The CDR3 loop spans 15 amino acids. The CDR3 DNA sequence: TGTGCCAGCTCACCGACACGGACAGAAAATTACGAGCAGTACTTC. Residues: CASSPTRTENYEQYF.

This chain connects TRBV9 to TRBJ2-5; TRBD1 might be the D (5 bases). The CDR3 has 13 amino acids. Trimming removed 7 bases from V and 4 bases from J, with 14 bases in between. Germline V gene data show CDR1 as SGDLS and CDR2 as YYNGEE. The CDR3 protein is CASSRQPGETQYF. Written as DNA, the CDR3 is TGTGCCAGCTCTAGACAGCCTGGAGAGACCCAGTACTTC.

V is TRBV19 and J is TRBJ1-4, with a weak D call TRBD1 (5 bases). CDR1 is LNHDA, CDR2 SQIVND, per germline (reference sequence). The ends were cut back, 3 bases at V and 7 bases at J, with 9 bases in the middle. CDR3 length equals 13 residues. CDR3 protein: CASSIGTGEKLFF. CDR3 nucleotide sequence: TGTGCCAGTAGTATCGGGACGGGTGAAAAACTGTTTTTT.

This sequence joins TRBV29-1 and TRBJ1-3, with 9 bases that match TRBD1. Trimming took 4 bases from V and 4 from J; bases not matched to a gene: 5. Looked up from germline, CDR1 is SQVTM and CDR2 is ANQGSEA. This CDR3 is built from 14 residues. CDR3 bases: TGCAGCGTTGCGGGACAGGGCCCGGGAAACACCATATATTTT. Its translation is CSVAGQGPGNTIYF.

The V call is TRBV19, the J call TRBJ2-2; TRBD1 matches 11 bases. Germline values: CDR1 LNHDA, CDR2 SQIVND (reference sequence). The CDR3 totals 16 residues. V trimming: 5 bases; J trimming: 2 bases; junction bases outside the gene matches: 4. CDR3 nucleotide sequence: TGTGCCAGTAGTGCCTGGACAGGGGGCAACACCGGGGAGCTGTTTTTT. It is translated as CASSAWTGGNTGELFF.

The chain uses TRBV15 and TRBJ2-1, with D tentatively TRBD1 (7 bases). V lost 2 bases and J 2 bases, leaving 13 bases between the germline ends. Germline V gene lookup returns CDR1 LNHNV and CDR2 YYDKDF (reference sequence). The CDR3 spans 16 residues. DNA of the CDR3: TGTGCCACCAGCAGAACTCAGGGGGGTCCCTACAATGAGCAGTTCTTC. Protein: CATSRTQGGPYNEQFF.

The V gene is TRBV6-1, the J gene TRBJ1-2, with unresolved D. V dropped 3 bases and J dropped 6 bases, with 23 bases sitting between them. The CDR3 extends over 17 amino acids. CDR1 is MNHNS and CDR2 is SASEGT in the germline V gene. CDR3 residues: CASSDRFPNGGINGYTF. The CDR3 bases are TGTGCCAGCAGTGACCGCTTTCCCAATGGAGGGATTAATGGCTACACCTTC.

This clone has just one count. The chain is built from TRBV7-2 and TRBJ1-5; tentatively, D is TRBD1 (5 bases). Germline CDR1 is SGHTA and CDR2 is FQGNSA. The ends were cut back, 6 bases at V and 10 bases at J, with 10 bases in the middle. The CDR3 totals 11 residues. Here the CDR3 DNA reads TGTGCCAGCAGTTTCGGGGGACCCCAGCATTTT. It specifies CASSFGGPQHF.

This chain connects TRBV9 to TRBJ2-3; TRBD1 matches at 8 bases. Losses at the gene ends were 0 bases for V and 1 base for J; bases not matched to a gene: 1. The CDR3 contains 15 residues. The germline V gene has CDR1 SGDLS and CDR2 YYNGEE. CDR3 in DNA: TGTGCCAGCAGCGTAGAGGGACAGGGCACAGATACGCAGTATTTT. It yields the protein CASSVEGQGTDTQYF.

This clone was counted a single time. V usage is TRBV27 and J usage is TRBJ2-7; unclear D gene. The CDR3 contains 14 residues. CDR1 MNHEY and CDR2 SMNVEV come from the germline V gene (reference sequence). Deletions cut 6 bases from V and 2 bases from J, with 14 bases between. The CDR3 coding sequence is TGTGCCAGCAGACCAGACGGTCTGACCTACGAGCAGTACTTC. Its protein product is CASRPDGLTYEQYF.

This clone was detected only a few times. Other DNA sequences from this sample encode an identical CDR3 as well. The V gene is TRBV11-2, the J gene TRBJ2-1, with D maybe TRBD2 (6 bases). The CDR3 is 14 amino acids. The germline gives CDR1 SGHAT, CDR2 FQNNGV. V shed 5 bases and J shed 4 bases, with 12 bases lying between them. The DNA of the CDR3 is TGTGCCAGCAGCACGGGACTCGCATACAATGAGCAGTTCTTC. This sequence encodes CASSTGLAYNEQFF.

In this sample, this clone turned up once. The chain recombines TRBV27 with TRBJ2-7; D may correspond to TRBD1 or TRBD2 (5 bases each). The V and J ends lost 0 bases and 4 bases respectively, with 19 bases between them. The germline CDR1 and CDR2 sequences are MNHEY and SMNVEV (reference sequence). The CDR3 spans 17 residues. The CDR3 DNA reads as TGTGCCAGCAGTTTATCCGGGATAACAACAGGAAGTTACGAGCAGTACTTC. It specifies CASSLSGITTGSYEQYF.

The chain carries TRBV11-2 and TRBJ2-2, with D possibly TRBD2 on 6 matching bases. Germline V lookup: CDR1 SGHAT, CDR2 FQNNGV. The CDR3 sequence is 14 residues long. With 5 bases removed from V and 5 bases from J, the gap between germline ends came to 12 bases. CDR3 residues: CASSQGTFTGELFF. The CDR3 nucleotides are TGTGCCAGCAGCCAAGGGACTTTTACCGGGGAGCTGTTTTTT.

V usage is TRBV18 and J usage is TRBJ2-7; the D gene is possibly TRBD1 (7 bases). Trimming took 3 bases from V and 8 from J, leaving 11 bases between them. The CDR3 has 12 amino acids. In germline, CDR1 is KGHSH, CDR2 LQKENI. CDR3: CASSPQGGQQYF. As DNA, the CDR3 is TGTGCCAGCTCACCCCAGGGGGGACAGCAGTACTTC.

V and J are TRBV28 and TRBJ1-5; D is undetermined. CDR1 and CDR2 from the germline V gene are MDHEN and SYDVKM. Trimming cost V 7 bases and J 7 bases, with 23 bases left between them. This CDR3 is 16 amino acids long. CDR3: CASTSLRTAAGQPQHF. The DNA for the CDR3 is TGTGCCAGCACTTCTTTAAGGACGGCGGCGGGGCAGCCCCAGCATTTT.

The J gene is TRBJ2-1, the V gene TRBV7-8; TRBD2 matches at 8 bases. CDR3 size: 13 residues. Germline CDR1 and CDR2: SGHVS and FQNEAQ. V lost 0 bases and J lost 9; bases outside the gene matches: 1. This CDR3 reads CASSLAGGGEQFF. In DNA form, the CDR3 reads TGTGCCAGCAGCTTAGCCGGGGGGGGTGAGCAGTTCTTC.

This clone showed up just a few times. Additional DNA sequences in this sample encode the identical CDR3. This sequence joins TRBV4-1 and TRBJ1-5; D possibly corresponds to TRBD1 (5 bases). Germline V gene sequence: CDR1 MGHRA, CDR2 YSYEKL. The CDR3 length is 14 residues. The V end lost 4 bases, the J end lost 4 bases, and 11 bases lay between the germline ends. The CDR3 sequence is CASSPDEGNQPQHF. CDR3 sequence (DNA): TGCGCCAGCAGCCCGGACGAGGGGAATCAGCCCCAGCATTTT.

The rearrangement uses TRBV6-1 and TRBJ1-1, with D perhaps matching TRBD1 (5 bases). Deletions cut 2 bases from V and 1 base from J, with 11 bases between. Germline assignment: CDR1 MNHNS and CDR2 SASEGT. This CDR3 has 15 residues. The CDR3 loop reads CASSERNRRNTEAFF. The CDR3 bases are TGTGCCAGCAGTGAAAGAAACAGGAGGAACACTGAAGCTTTCTTT.

The CDR3 DNA reads TGTGCCAGCAAGGGGGCTAGTAGTCTGTACGAGCAGTACTTC. Protein product: CASKGASSLYEQYF. The rearrangement joins TRBV2 to TRBJ2-7, with 7 bases lining up with TRBD1. V dropped 7 bases and J dropped 4; count of bases not matched to a gene: 10. Germline CDR1 SNHLY, CDR2 FYNNEI. The length of the CDR3 is 14 residues.

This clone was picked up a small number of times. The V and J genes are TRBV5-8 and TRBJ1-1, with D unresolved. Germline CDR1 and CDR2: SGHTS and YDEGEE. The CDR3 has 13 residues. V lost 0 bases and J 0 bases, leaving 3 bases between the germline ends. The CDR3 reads CASSLEVNTEAFF. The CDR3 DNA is TGTGCCAGCAGCTTGGAGGTGAACACTGAAGCTTTCTTT.

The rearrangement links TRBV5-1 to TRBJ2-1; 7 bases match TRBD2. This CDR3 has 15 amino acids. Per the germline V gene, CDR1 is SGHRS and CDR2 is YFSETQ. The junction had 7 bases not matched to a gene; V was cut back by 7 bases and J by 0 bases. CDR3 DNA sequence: TGCGCCAGCCACGTCTCTAGCGGCTCCTACAATGAGCAGTTCTTC. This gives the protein CASHVSSGSYNEQFF. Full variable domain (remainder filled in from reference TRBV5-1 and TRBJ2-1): KAGVTQTPRYLIKTRGQQVTLSCSPISGHRSVSWYQQTPGQGLQFLFEYFSETQRNKGNFPGRFSGRQFSNSRSEMNVSTLELGDSALYLCASHVSSGSYNEQFFGPGTRLTVL.